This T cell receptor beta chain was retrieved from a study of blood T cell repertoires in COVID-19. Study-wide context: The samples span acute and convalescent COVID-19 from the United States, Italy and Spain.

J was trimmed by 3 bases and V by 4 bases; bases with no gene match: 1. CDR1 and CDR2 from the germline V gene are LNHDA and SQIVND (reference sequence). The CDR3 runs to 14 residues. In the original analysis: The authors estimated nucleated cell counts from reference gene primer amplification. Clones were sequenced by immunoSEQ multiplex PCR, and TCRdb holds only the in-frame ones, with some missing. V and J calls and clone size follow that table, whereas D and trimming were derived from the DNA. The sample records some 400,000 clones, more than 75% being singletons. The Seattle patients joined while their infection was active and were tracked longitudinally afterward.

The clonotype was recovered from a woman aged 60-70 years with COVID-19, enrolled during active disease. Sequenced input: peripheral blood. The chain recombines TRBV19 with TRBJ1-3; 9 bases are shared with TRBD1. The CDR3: CASSRTGDGNTIYF. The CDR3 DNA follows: TGTGCCAGTAGTAGGACAGGGGATGGAAACACCATATATTTT.